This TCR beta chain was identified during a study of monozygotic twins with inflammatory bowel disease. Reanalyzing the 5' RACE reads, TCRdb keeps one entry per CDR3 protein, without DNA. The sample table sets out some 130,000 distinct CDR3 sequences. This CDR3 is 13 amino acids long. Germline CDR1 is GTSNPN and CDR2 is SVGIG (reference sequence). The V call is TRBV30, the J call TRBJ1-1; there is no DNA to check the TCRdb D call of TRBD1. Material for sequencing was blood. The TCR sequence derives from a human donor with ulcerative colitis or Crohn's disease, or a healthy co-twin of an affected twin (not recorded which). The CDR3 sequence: CAWSVPGGTEAFF.